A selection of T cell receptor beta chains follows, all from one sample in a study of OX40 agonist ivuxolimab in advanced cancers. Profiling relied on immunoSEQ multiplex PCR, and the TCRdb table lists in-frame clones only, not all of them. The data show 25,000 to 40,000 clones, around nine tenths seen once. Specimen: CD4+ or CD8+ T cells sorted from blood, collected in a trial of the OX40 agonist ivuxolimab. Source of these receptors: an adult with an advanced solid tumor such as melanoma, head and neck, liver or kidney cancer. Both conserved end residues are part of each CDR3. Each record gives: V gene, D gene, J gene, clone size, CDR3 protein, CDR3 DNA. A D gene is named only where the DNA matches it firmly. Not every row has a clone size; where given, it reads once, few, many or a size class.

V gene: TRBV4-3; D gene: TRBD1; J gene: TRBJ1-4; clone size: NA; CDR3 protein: CASSPSGGTYEKLFF; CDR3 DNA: TGCGCCAGCAGCCCCTCAGGGGGCACTTATGAAAAACTGTTTTTT
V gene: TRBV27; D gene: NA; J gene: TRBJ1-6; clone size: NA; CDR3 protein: CASSLIQSVAPLHF; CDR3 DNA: TGTGCCAGCAGTTTAATTCAGAGCGTGGCACCCCTCCACTTT
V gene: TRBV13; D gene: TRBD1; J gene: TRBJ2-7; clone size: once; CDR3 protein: CASSPGTDYEQYF; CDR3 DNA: TGTGCCAGCAGCCCCGGGACAGACTACGAGCAGTACTTC
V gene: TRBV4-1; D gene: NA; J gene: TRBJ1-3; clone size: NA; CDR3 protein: CASSQSTGNSGNTIYF; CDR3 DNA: TGCGCCAGCAGCCAATCCACAGGCAACTCTGGAAACACCATATATTTT
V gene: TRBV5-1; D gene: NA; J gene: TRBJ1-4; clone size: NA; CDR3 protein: CASSLTDYNEKLFF; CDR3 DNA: TGCGCCAGCAGCTTAACGGATTATAATGAAAAACTGTTTTTT
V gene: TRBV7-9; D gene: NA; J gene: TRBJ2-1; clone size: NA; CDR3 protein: CASSLVTGGGHEQFF; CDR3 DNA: TGTGCCAGCAGCTTAGTCACCGGCGGGGGCCATGAGCAGTTCTTC
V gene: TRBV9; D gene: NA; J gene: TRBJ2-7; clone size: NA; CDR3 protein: CASSAPRREYEQYF; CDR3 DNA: TGTGCCAGCAGCGCCCCCCGGAGGGAGTACGAGCAGTACTTC
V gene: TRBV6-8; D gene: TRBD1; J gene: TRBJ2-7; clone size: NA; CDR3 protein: CASSVPGQGFKHEQYF; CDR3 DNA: TGTGCCAGCAGTGTACCGGGACAGGGGTTTAAACACGAGCAGTACTTC
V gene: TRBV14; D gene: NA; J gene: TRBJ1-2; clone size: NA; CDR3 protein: CASSHGIHNGYTF; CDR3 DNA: TGTGCCAGCAGCCACGGGATCCACAATGGCTACACCTTC
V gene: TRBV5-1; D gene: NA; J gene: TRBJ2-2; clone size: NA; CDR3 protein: CASSLGLPPNTGELFF; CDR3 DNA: TGCGCCAGCAGCTTGGGTCTGCCGCCGAACACCGGGGAGCTGTTTTTT
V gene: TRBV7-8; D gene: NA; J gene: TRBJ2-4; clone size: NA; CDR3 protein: CASSWGFIGAKAKNIQYF; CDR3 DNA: TGTGCCAGCAGCTGGGGGTTTATAGGGGCGAAAGCCAAAAACATTCAGTACTTC
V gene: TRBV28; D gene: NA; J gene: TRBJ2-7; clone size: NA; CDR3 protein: CASSPSSYEQYF; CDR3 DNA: TGTGCCAGCAGCCCTTCCTCCTACGAGCAGTACTTC
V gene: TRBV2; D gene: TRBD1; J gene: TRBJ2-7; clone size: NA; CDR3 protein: CAKPRDRLSYEQYF; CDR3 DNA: TGTGCCAAACCCCGGGACAGGCTCTCCTACGAGCAGTACTTC
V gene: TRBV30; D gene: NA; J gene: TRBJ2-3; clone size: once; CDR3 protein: CAWRHPYSHGSDTQYF; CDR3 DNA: TGTGCCTGGAGGCACCCCTATTCACACGGCTCCGATACGCAGTATTTT
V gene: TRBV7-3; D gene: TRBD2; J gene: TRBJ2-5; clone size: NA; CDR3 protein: CASSRGVVPETQYF; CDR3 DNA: TGTGCCAGCAGCCGGGGGGTGGTCCCGGAGACCCAGTACTTC
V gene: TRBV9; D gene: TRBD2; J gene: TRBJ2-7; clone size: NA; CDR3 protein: CASSDRGGTSSYEQYF; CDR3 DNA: TGTGCCAGCAGTGATAGAGGCGGGACTAGCTCCTACGAGCAGTACTTC
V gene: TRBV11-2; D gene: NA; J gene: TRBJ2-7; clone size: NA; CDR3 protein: CASSQGRSLSYEQYF; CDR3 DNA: TGTGCCAGCAGCCAAGGACGATCTCTTTCCTACGAGCAGTACTTC
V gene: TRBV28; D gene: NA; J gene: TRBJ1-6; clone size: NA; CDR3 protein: CASSLPLVSPLHF; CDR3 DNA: TGTGCCAGCAGTTTACCCTTGGTTTCACCCCTCCACTTT
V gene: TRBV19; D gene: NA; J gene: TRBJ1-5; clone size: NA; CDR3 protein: CASTLWDSNQPQHF; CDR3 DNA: TGTGCCAGTACCCTTTGGGATAGCAATCAGCCCCAGCATTTT
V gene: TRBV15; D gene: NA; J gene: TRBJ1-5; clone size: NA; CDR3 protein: CATSSIHGGQPQHF; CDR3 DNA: TGTGCCACCAGCAGTATTCACGGGGGTCAGCCCCAGCATTTT
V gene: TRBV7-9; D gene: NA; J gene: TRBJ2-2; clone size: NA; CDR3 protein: CASSFPGVGELFF; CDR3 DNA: TGTGCCAGCAGCTTTCCTGGGGTCGGGGAGCTGTTTTTT
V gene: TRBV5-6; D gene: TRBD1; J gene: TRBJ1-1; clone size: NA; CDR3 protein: CASSTGGRGEAFF; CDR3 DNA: TGTGCCAGCAGCACAGGGGGCCGGGGTGAAGCTTTCTTT